This TCR beta chain was observed in a study of blood T cell repertoires in COVID-19 (dated by TCRdb to 2020 to 2022). Notes on the research overall: Samples covering the acute and convalescent phases of COVID-19 were provided by collaborators in the United States, Italy and Spain. The sample metadata nearly always contained a de-identified subject ID, COVID-19 status, age in years and sex. Samples were obtained from the ongoing ImmuneRACE study (first 160 participants) and from some 1,300 subjects provided by 6 global collaborators. The material from the prospective study consisted of cDNA or gDNA derived from T cells, B-cell-depleted T cells, or PBMCs. Deeply sampled blood TCRbeta repertoires from subjects exposed to, actively infected with, or recovered from COVID-19 were included in the dataset. Where available, HLA class I and class II types were obtained from metadata supplied by the sample provider rather than from assay-based typing. The repertoires were released in a freely available public database intended as a resource for research on the immune response to SARS-CoV-2.

The full study reports these points: How much clinical and demographic metadata was included differed by source and by participant, and the metadata was provided uncurated.

The immunoSEQ Assay, a bias-controlled multiplex PCR, was used to amplify TCRbeta CDR3 regions from genomic DNA. The authors' pipeline ran thus. Nucleated cell counts per sample were estimated from amplification of reference gene primers within the assay. To quantify the absolute abundance of each unique TCRbeta CDR3 rearrangement, sequence reads were collapsed and filtered. For each sample, productive Simpson clonality was calculated as the square root of Simpson's diversity index across productive rearrangements. The table was pulled from immuneACCESS by TCRdb, which kept in-frame rearrangements only. Such tables lose some clones; where checked, under half of the loss comes from unresolved V genes, and the rest has no known cause. V, J and clone size derive from that table, while D and trimming were established from the DNA sequence. This sample holds 250,000 to 350,000 clones; about 89% were observed only once. The ten biggest clones cover about 0.8% of the sample.

Each collaborating institution followed its own protocols to collect whole blood in K2EDTA tubes. For TCRbeta analysis, collaborators shipped samples as frozen whole blood, isolated PBMCs, or DNA extracted from either of those sample types. Relative to germline, V is 1 base shorter and J is 5 bases shorter, with 6 bases between their ends. Taken from the germline V gene (reference sequence), the CDR1 and CDR2 loops are LGHDT and YNNKEL. From its cysteine to its phenylalanine, the CDR3 spans 14 amino acids. Only the CDR3 part of the read is kept: 42 bases, read in frame from the first base. On this clone itself: Its antigen specificity is not known. One base away there is no much larger clone; base qualities are not given. Other DNA sequences of this sample code for an identical CDR3.

The specimen was peripheral blood. Recombination joined TRBV3-1 (or the pseudogene TRBV3-2) with TRBJ1-6; the D gene is not confidently resolved. This clonotype was obtained from a man aged 25-45 years with acute or convalescent COVID-19. The nucleotide sequence reads as follows: TGTGCCAGCAGCCAAGGTCAAAATAATTCACCCCTCCACTTT. Translation gives CASSQGQNNSPLHF.